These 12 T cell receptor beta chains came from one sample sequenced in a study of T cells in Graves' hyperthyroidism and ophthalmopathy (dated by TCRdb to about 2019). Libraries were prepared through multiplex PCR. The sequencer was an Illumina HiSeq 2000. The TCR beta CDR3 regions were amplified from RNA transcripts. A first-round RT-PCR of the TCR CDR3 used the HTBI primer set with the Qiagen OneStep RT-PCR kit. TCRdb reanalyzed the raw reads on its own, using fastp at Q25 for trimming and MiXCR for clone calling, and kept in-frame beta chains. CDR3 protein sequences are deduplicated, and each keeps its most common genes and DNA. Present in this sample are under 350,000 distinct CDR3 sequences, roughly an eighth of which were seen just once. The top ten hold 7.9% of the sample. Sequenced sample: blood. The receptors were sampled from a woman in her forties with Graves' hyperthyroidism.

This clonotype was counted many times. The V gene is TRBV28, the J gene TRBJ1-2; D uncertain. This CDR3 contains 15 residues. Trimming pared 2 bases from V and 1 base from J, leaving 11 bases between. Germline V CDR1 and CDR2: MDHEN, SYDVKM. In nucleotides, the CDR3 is TGTGCCAGCAGTTTAATAACAGTGATTAACTATGGCTACACCTTC. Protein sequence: CASSLITVINYGYTF.

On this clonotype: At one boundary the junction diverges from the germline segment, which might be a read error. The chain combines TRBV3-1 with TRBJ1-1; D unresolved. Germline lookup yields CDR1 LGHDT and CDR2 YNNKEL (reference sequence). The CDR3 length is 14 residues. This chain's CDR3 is CASSRREGGLEASF. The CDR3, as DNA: TGTGCCAGCAGCCGAAGGGAAGGAGGGCTCGAAGCTTCCTTT.

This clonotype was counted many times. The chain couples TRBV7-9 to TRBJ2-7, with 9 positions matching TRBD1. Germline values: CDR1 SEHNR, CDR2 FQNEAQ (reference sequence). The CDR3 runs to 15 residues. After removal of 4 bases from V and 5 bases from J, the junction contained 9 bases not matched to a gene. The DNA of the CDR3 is TGTGCCAGCAGCTCACCGGGACAGGGAGTCAACGAGCAGTACTTC. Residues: CASSSPGQGVNEQYF.

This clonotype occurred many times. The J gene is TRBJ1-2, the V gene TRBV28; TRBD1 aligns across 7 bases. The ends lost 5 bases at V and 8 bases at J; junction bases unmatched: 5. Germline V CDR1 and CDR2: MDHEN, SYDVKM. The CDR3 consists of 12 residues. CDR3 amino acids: CASSTGVGGYTF. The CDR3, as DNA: TGTGCCAGCAGTACAGGGGTGGGGGGCTACACCTTC.

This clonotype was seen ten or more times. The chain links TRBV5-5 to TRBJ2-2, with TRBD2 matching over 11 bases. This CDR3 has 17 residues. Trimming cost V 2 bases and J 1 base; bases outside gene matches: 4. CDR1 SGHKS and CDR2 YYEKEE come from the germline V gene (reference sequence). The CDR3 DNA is TGTGCCAGCAGCTTCAGGGGGACTAGCGGGAACACCGGGGAGCTGTTTTTT. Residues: CASSFRGTSGNTGELFF.

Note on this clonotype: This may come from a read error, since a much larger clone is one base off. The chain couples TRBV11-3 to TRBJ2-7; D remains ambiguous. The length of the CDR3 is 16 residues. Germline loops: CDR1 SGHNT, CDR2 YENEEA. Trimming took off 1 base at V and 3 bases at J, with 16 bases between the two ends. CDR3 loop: CASSLALGPSCYEQYF. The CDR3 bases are TGTGCCAGCAGCTTAGCACTTGGACCGAGCTGCTACGAGCAGTACTTC. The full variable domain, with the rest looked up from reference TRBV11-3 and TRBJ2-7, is EAGVVQSPRYKIIEKKQPVAFWCNPISGHNTLYWYLQNLGQGPELLIRYENEEAVDDSQLPKDRFSAERLKGVDSTLKIQPAELGDSAVYLCASSLALGPSCYEQYFGPGTRLTVT.

CDR3 coding DNA: TGTGCCAGCAGTGAAGGACAGGGGGCAATTTACGAGCAGTACTTC. This sequence encodes CASSEGQGAIYEQYF. This chain uses TRBV6-1 with TRBJ2-7; 10 bases are shared with TRBD1. Germline loops: CDR1 MNHNS, CDR2 SASEGT. This CDR3 has 15 amino acids. V was pared by 1 base and J by 4 bases, with 4 bases of the junction left unmatched.

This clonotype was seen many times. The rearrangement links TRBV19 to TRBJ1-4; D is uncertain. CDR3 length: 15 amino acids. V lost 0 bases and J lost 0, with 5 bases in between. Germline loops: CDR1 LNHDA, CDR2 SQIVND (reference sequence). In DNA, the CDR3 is TGTGCCAGTAGTATAGAGGGAGCAACTAATGAAAAACTGTTTTTT. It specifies CASSIEGATNEKLFF.

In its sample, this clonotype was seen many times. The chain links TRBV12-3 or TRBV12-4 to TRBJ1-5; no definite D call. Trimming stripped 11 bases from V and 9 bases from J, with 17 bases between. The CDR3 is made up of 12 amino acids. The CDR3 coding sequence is TGTGCCTGTAAGAGCCGTATGGGGCCCCAGCATTTT. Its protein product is CACKSRMGPQHF.

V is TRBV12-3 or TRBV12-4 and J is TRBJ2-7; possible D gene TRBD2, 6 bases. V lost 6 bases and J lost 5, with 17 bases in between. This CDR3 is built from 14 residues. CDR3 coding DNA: TGTGCCAGCAGACGGACTACCGCCCGCCACGAGCAGTACTTC. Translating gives CASRRTTARHEQYF.

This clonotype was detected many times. CDR3 in amino acids: CASLLTIRPTEAFF. The CDR3, as DNA: TGTGCCAGCCTATTGACAATCCGGCCAACTGAAGCTTTCTTT. The chain uses TRBV2 and TRBJ1-1; D gene uncertain. The CDR3 has 14 residues. CDR1 and CDR2 (germline): SNHLY, FYNNEI. Trimming took 8 bases from V and 5 from J, leaving 18 bases between them.

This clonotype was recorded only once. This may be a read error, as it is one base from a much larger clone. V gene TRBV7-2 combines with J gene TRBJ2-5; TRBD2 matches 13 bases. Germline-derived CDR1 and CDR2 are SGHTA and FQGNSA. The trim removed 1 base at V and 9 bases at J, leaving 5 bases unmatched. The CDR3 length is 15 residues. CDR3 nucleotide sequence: TGTGCCAGCAGCTTAGGGACTAGCGGGAGCGAGGCCCAGTACTTC. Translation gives CASSLGTSGSEAQYF.